This entry lists 10 T cell receptor beta chains sequenced from one sample in a study of T cell responses to AZD1222 COVID-19 vaccine. Here immunoSEQ multiplex PCR was the method, and the copy in TCRdb shows in-frame clones only, minus some. The table shows 100,000 to 150,000 clones, with around 84% occurring only once. The source was peripheral blood, collected 28 days after the second AZD1222 dose. The receptor set was obtained from an adult who received the AZD1222 COVID-19 vaccine.

CDR3 region: CSVGTGDEQFF. The CDR3 DNA follows: TGCAGCGTTGGCACAGGCGATGAGCAGTTCTTC. V usage is TRBV29-1 and J usage is TRBJ2-1; D is possibly TRBD1 (5 bases). The CDR3 spans 11 residues. CDR1 is SQVTM and CDR2 is ANQGSEA in the germline V gene. V gave up 4 bases and J gave up 8 bases, with 9 bases separating them.

The chain has TRBV28 and TRBJ1-2, with D perhaps TRBD1 (6 bases). Germline V lookup: CDR1 MDHEN, CDR2 SYDVKM. CDR3 length: 15 residues. V lost 6 bases, J lost 3 bases, and 17 bases lay in between. As DNA, the CDR3 is TGTGCCAGCAGAGGCACAGGGAGTGGGTACTATGGCTACACCTTC. Protein: CASRGTGSGYYGYTF.

The chain couples TRBV7-2 to TRBJ1-2; D unresolved. There are 14 residues in the CDR3. V was shortened by 1 base and J by 4 bases, with 10 bases between the two germline ends. Germline CDR1 SGHTA, CDR2 FQGNSA. CDR3 coding DNA: TGTGCCAGCAGCTTAGGGTGGCAGCCCTATGGCTACACCTTC. Translation: CASSLGWQPYGYTF.

The chain uses TRBV4-3 and TRBJ1-2; 12 bases map to TRBD1. Trimming took 5 bases from V and 4 from J; bases not matched to a gene: 11. The length of the CDR3 is 17 residues. CDR1 is LGHNA, CDR2 YSLEER, per germline. The CDR3 nucleotides read TGCGCCAGCAGCTACACCGGGACAGGGGGCGCAGCCTATGGCTACACCTTC. Encoded protein: CASSYTGTGGAAYGYTF.

The chain joins TRBV18 to TRBJ2-5, with D uncertain. Trimming took 4 bases from V and 5 from J, leaving 11 bases between them. The CDR3 spans 13 residues. CDR1 is KGHSH, CDR2 LQKENI, per germline. For the CDR3, the DNA is TGTGCCAGCTCACTGTCGGCGGACGAGACCCAGTACTTC. Translation: CASSLSADETQYF.

V usage is TRBV2 and J usage is TRBJ2-7; D gene unclear. This CDR3 comprises 15 residues. V lost 6 bases, J lost 4 bases, and 19 bases lay in between. Per germline, CDR1 SNHLY and CDR2 FYNNEI. CDR3 DNA sequence: TGTGCCAGCAGAGCAGTGCCGCCAGGTATTTACGAGCAGTACTTC. Amino acids: CASRAVPPGIYEQYF.

The chain combines TRBV5-1 with TRBJ1-1; tentative D call: TRBD1 (5 bases). The V end was cut by 4 bases, the J end by 4 bases, with 14 bases between. The germline gives CDR1 SGHRS, CDR2 YFSETQ. The CDR3 is made up of 14 amino acids. DNA for the CDR3: TGCGCCAGCAGCGAGCAGGGTGTGAGCACTGAAGCTTTCTTT. Its translation is CASSEQGVSTEAFF.

The rearrangement joins TRBV11-2 to TRBJ2-7; perhaps TRBD2 as D (6 bases). This CDR3 comprises 15 residues. Trimming left V 5 bases short and J 6 bases short, with 20 bases between. In germline, CDR1 is SGHAT, CDR2 FQNNGV. The DNA for the CDR3 is TGTGCCAGCAGCCTGGGGACTCTCATTCTTAGCGAGCAGTACTTC. Translation gives CASSLGTLILSEQYF.

This chain connects TRBV2 to TRBJ1-5; no clear D. Trimming removed 8 bases from V and 0 bases from J, with 11 bases in between. Germline assignment: CDR1 SNHLY and CDR2 FYNNEI. The CDR3 runs 14 residues. The CDR3 region has the DNA TGTGCCAGCGGAGCTCTAGCTAGCAATCAGCCCCAGCATTTT. This translates into CASGALASNQPQHF. The full variable domain, in which reference TRBV2 and TRBJ1-5 provide the parts outside the CDR3, is EPEVTQTPSHQVTQMGQEVILRCVPISNHLYFYWYRQILGQKVEFLVSFYNNEISEKSEIFDDQFSVERPDGSNFTLKIRSTKLEDSAMYFCASGALASNQPQHFGDGTRLSIL.

V and J are TRBV6-5 and TRBJ1-2; D is possibly TRBD1 (5 bases). V was pared by 6 bases and J by 3 bases, with 17 bases between. Germline CDR1 and CDR2: MNHEY and SVGAGI. There are 15 residues in the CDR3. CDR3 residues: CASRPNTGTHYGYTF. The CDR3 DNA follows: TGTGCCAGCAGACCAAACACCGGGACCCACTATGGCTACACCTTC.